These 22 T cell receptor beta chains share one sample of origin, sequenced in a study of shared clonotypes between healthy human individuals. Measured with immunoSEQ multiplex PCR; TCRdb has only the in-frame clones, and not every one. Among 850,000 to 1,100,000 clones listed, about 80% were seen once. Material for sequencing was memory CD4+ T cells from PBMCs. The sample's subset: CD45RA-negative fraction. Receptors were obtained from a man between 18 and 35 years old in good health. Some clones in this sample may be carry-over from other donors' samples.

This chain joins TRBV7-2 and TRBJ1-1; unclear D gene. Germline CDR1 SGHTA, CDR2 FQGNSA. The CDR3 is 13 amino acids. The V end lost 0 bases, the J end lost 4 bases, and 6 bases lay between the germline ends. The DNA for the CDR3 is TGTGCCAGCAGCTTAGCCTTCGGCACTGAAGCTTTCTTT. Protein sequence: CASSLAFGTEAFF.

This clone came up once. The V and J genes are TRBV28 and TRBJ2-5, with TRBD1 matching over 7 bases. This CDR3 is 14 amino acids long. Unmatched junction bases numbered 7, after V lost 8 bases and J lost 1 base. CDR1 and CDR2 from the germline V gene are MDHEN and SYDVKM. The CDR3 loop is CASQLTGAQETQYF. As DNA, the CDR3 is TGTGCCAGCCAGCTCACAGGGGCCCAAGAGACCCAGTACTTC.

In nucleotides, the CDR3 is TGCGCCAGCAGCTTGGACTCACCCACAGATACGCAGTATTTT. Translated, it gives CASSLDSPTDTQYF. The chain uses TRBV5-1 and TRBJ2-3; D uncertain. Per the germline V gene, CDR1 is SGHRS and CDR2 is YFSETQ. The CDR3 is made up of 14 amino acids. V gave up 0 bases and J gave up 2 bases, with 7 bases separating them.

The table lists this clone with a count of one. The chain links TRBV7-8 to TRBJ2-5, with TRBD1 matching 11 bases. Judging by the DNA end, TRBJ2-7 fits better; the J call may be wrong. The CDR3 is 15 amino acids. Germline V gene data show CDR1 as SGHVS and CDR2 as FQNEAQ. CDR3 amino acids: CASSLTRTGGNEQYF. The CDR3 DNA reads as TGTGCCAGCAGCTTAACTCGGACAGGGGGCAACGAGCAGTACTTC.

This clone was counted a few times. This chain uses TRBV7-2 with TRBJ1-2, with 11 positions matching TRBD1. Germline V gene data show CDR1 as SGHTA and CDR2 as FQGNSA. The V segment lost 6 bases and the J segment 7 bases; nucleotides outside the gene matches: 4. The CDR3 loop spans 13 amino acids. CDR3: CASSLDRGPGYTF. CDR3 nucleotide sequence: TGTGCCAGCAGTTTGGACAGGGGGCCTGGCTACACCTTC.

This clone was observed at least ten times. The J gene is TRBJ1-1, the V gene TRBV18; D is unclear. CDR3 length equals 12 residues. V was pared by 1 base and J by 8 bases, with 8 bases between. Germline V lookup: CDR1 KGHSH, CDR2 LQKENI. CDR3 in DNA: TGTGCCAGCTCACCACGGAATCAAGAAGCTTTCTTT. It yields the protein CASSPRNQEAFF.

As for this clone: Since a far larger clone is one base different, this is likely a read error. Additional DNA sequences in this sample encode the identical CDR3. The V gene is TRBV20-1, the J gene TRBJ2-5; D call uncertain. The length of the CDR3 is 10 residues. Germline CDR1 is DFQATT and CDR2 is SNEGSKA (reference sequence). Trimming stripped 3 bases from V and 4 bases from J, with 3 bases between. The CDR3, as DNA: TGCAGTGCTAGGTCAGAGACCCAGTACTTC. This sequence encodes CSARSETQYF.

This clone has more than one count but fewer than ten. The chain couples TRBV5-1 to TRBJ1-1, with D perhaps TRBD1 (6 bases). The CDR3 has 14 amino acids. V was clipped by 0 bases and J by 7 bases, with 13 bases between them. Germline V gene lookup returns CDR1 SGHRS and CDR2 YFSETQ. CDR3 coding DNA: TGCGCCAGCAGCTTGGTGCTCAGGGGTGATGAAGCTTTCTTT. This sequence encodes CASSLVLRGDEAFF.

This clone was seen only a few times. As DNA, the CDR3 is TGTGCCACTAACCGGGGACAGTTGATCCACTATGGCTACACCTTC. The encoded protein is CATNRGQLIHYGYTF. This rearrangement joins TRBV28 to TRBJ1-2, with TRBD1 matching over 7 bases. CDR3 length: 15 residues. Germline V CDR1 and CDR2: MDHEN, SYDVKM. Losses at the gene ends were 10 bases for V and 3 bases for J; bases not matched to a gene: 14.

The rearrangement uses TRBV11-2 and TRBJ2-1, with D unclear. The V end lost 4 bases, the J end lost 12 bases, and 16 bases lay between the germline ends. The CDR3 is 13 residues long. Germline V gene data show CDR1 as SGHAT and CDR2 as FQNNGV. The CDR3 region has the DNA TGTGCCAGCAGCTCCCGTGGGCTTGTCGGGCAGTTCTTC. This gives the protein CASSSRGLVGQFF.

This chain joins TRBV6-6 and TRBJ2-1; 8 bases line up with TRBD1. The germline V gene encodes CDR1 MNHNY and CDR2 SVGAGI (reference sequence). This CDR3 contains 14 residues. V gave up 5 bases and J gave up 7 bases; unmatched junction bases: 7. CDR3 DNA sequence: TGTGCCAGCAGTAAGACAGGGGCGGGGAATGAGCAGTTCTTC. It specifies CASSKTGAGNEQFF.

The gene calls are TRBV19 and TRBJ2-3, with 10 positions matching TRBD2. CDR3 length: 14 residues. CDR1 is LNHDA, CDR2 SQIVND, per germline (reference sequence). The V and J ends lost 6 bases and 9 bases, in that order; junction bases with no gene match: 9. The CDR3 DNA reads TGTGCCAGTAGGTGGACTAGCGGTTCAGGGACGCAGTATTTT. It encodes CASRWTSGSGTQYF.

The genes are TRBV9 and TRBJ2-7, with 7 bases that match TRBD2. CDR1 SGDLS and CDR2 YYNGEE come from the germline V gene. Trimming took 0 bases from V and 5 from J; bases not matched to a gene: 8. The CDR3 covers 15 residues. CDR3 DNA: TGTGCCAGCAGCGTAGAGGGCGGGAGAGTCCACGAGCAGTACTTC. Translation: CASSVEGGRVHEQYF.

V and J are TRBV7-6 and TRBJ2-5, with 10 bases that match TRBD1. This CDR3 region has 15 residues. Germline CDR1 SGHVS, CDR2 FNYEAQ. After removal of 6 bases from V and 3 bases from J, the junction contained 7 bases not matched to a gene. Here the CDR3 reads CASRSGTGEEETQYF. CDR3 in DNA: TGTGCCAGCAGATCCGGGACAGGGGAAGAAGAGACCCAGTACTTC.

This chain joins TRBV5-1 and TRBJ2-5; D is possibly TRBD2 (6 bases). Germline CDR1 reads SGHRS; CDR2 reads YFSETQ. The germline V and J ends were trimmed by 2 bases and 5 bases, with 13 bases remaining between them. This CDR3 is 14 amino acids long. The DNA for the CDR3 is TGCGCCAGCAGCTTTTCGGAGGGGTTTGAGACCCAGTACTTC. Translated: CASSFSEGFETQYF.

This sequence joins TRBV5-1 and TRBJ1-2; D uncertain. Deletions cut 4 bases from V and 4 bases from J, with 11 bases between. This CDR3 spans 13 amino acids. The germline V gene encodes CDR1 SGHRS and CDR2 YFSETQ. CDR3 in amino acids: CASSLGESYGYTF. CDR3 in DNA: TGCGCCAGCAGCCTTGGGGAATCCTATGGCTACACCTTC.

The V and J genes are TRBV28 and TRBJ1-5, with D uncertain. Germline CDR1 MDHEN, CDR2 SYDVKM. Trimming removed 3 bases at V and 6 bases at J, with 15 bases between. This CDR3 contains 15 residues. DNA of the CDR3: TGTGCCAGCAGTTTCTTACCCTCGGACCGTCAGCCCCAGCATTTT. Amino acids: CASSFLPSDRQPQHF.

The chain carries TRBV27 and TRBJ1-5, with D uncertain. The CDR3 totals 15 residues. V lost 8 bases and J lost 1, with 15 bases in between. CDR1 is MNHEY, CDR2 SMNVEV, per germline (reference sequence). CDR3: CASGLGGTSNQPQHF. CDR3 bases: TGTGCCAGCGGGCTTGGAGGTACGAGCAATCAGCCCCAGCATTTT.

For the CDR3, the DNA is TGCGCCAGCAGCTCTACTAGCGGTTATAGCACAGATACGCAGTATTTT. This codes for CASSSTSGYSTDTQYF. The chain combines TRBV5-1 with TRBJ2-3; TRBD2 matches 8 bases. The CDR3 consists of 16 residues. The germline gives CDR1 SGHRS, CDR2 YFSETQ. V trimming: 3 bases; J trimming: 0 bases; junction bases outside the gene matches: 6.

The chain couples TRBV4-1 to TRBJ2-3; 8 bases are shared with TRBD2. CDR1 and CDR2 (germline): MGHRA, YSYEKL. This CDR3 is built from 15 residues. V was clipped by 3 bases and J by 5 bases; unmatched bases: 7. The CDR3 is CASSQGAGAVDTQYF. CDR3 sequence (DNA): TGCGCCAGCAGCCAGGGAGCGGGAGCGGTAGATACGCAGTATTTT.

The CDR3 sequence is CASSSLGGTNTGELFF. The CDR3 DNA reads as TGTGCCAGCAGCTCCCTAGGCGGGACGAACACCGGGGAGCTGTTTTTT. The V call is TRBV7-8, the J call TRBJ2-2; a possible D gene is TRBD2 (6 bases). CDR3 length: 16 amino acids. V was clipped by 4 bases and J by 0 bases, with 12 bases between them. The germline CDR1 and CDR2 sequences are SGHVS and FQNEAQ.

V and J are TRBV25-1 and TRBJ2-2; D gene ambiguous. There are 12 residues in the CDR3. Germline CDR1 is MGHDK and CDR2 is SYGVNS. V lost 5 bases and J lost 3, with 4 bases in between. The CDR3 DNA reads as TGTGCCAGCAGTTCTCACACCGGGGAGCTGTTTTTT. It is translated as CASSSHTGELFF. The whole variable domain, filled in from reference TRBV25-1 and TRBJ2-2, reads EADIYQTPRYLVIGTGKKITLECSQTMGHDKMYWYQQDPGMELHLIHYSYGVNSTEKGDLSSESTVSRIRTEHFPLTLESARPSHTSQYLCASSSHTGELFFGEGSRLTVL.